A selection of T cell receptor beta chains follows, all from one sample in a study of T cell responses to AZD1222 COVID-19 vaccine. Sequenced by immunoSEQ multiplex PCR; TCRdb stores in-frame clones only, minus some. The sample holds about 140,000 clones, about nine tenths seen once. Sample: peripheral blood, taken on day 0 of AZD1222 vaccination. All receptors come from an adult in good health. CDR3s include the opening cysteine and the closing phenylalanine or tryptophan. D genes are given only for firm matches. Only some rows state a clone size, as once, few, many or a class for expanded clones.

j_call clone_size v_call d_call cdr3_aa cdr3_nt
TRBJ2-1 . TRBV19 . CASSINHRYNEQFF TGTGCCAGTAGTATAAACCACCGATACAATGAGCAGTTCTTC
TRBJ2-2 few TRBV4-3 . CASSQDIGTGELFF TGCGCCAGCAGCCAAGATATCGGCACCGGGGAGCTGTTTTTT
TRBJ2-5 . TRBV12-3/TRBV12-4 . CASGRDGETQYF TGTGCCAGCGGCAGGGATGGAGAGACCCAGTACTTC
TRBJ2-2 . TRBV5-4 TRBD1 CASSLGQGNTGELFF TGTGCCAGCAGCTTGGGACAGGGGAACACCGGGGAGCTGTTTTTT
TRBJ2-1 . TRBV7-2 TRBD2 CASSLKRITSAGNEQFF TGTGCCAGCAGCTTAAAACGAATAACTAGCGCGGGCAATGAGCAGTTCTTC
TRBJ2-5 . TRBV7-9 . CASSFGTVQETQYF TGTGCCAGCAGCTTTGGGACGGTCCAAGAGACCCAGTACTTC
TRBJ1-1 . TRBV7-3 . CASSLERMNTEAFF TGTGCCAGCAGCTTAGAACGGATGAACACTGAAGCTTTCTTT
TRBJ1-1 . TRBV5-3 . CARSLRGGMNTEAFF TGTGCCAGAAGCTTGCGGGGGGGAATGAACACTGAAGCTTTCTTT
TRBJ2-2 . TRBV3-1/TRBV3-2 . CASSQDPSSGELFF TGTGCCAGCAGCCAAGATCCTTCTAGCGGGGAGCTGTTTTTT
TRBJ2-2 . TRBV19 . CASSNRYTGELFF TGTGCCAGTAGTAACCGGTACACCGGGGAGCTGTTTTTT
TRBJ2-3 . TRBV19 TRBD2 CASSRTSAPDTQYF TGTGCCAGTAGTCGGACTAGCGCCCCAGATACGCAGTATTTT
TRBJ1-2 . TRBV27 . CASRTQGPYGYTF TGTGCCAGCAGGACTCAGGGACCCTATGGCTACACCTTC
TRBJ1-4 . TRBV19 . CASSITPRVEEKLFF TGTGCCAGTAGTATAACCCCACGGGTTGAAGAAAAACTGTTTTTT
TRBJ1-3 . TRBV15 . CATSRATVSSGNTIYF TGTGCCACCAGCAGAGCCACAGTGAGCTCTGGAAACACCATATATTTT
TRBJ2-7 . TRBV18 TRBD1 CASAGTASTYEQYF TGTGCCAGCGCAGGGACAGCCTCCACCTACGAGCAGTACTTC
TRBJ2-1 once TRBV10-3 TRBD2 CAISDGAGPLGSYNEQFF TGTGCCATCAGTGACGGAGCGGGACCTCTCGGGTCCTACAATGAGCAGTTCTTC
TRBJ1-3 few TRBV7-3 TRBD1 CASSYLGTGEHTIYF TGTGCCAGCAGCTACCTCGGGACAGGGGAACACACCATATATTTT
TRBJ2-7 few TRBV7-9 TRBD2 CASSLVTSSGPYEQYF TGTGCCAGCAGCTTAGTTACGTCTAGCGGGCCCTACGAGCAGTACTTC
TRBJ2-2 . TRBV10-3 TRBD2 CAISEGLAGGTGELFF TGTGCCATCAGTGAAGGGCTAGCGGGGGGGACCGGGGAGCTGTTTTTT
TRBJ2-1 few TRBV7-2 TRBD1 CASSLVQGAGNEQFF TGTGCCAGCAGCTTAGTTCAGGGGGCGGGCAATGAGCAGTTCTTC
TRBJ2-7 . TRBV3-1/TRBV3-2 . CASSQSAEGYEQYF TGTGCCAGCAGCCAATCAGCGGAGGGCTACGAGCAGTACTTC
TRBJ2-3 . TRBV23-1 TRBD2 CASTTGGGLADTQYF TGCGCCAGCACAACCGGGGGGGGCCTAGCAGATACGCAGTATTTT
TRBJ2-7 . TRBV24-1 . CATSEPTLDRETYEQYF TGTGCCACCAGTGAACCAACCCTTGACCGGGAAACCTACGAGCAGTACTTC
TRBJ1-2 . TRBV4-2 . CASSQGSSLDGAYGYTF TGTGCCAGCAGCCAAGGAAGTTCTTTGGACGGGGCTTATGGCTACACCTTC
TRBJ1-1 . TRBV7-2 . CASSPPKMNTEAFF TGTGCCAGCAGCCCCCCGAAGATGAACACTGAAGCTTTCTTT
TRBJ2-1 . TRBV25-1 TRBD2 CASSEGISGSNYNEQFF TGTGCCAGCAGTGAAGGAATTAGCGGGTCGAACTACAATGAGCAGTTCTTC
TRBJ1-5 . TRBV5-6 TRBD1 CASSFRDSHYSNQPQHF TGTGCCAGCAGCTTCAGGGACAGCCACTATAGCAATCAGCCCCAGCATTTT
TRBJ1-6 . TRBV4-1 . CASRSYNSPLHF TGCGCCAGCAGATCCTATAATTCACCCCTCCACTTT
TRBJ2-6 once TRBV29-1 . CSVWWGANVLTF TGCAGCGTTTGGTGGGGGGCCAACGTCCTGACTTTC
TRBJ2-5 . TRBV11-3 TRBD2 CASSSAGGGRGRGETQYF TGTGCCAGCAGCTCGGCGGGGGGGGGCCGCGGGAGGGGAGAGACCCAGTACTTC
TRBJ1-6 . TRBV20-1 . CSAGRNSPLHF TGCAGTGCTGGGCGAAATTCACCCCTCCACTTT
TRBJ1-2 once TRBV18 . CASSPVEDYGYTF TGTGCCAGCTCACCGGTTGAGGATTATGGCTACACCTTC
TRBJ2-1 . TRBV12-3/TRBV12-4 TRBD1 CASSPDRDEQFF TGTGCCAGCAGCCCTGACAGGGATGAGCAGTTCTTC
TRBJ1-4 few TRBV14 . CASSRPGLGEKLFF TGTGCCAGCAGCCGGCCAGGGCTGGGTGAAAAACTGTTTTTT
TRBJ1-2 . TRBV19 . CASSPQFNGYTF TGTGCCAGTAGTCCCCAGTTTAATGGCTACACCTTC
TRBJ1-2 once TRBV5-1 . CASSKDSNYGYTF TGCGCCAGCAGCAAGGACAGTAACTATGGCTACACCTTC
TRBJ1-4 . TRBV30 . CAWSVWGSHREKLFF TGTGCCTGGAGTGTATGGGGCAGTCATCGGGAAAAACTGTTTTTT
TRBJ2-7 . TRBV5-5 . CASSLSGYEQYF TGTGCCAGCAGCTTATCGGGCTACGAGCAGTACTTC
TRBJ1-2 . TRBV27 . CASSDRGGNYGYTF TGTGCCAGCAGCGACCGAGGGGGAAACTATGGCTACACCTTC
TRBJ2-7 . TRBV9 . CASSVGQDSSYEQYF TGTGCCAGCAGCGTAGGACAGGACTCCTCCTACGAGCAGTACTTC
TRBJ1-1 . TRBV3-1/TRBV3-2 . CASSRFGGGTEAFF TGTGCCAGCAGCCGCTTTGGGGGAGGGACTGAAGCTTTCTTT